This T cell receptor beta chain was identified during a study of technical replicates of blood from a handful of donors. Generated by immunoSEQ multiplex PCR, the TCRdb table keeps only in-frame clones and is missing some. The sample yields tens of thousands of clones, 91% seen once. CDR3 length equals 15 residues. Trimming stripped 4 bases from V and 5 bases from J, with 17 bases between. Germline CDR1 reads SGHTA; CDR2 reads FQGNSA. The sequenced material came from PBMCs. V and J are TRBV7-2 and TRBJ2-5; D may be TRBD2 (6 bases). The sequence derives from a human donor in good health. Some clones in this sample may be carry-over from other donors' samples. The CDR3 here is CASSSLTRKLETQYF. The CDR3 nucleotides read TGTGCCAGCAGCTCCCTGACTAGGAAGCTGGAGACCCAGTACTTC.